This entry lists 3 T cell receptor beta chains sequenced from one sample in a study of blood T cell repertoires in COVID-19. Sequenced by immunoSEQ multiplex PCR; TCRdb stores in-frame clones only, minus some. In the table there are under 200,000 clones, 70% to 90% of which are singletons. Sequenced: peripheral blood. These receptors all come from a man aged 55 to 69 with active or convalescent COVID-19.

V is TRBV25-1 and J is TRBJ1-2; 9 positions match TRBD1. Germline-derived CDR1 and CDR2 are MGHDK and SYGVNS. The CDR3 sequence is 16 residues long. Losses at the gene ends were 5 bases for V and 6 bases for J; bases not matched to a gene: 13. CDR3 residues: CASSPNGDREKNGYTF. CDR3 sequence (DNA): TGTGCCAGCAGTCCCAACGGGGACAGGGAAAAGAATGGCTACACCTTC.

V and J are TRBV5-1 and TRBJ2-7; D gene unclear. Per germline, CDR1 SGHRS and CDR2 YFSETQ. V was pared by 0 bases and J by 2 bases, with 9 bases between. The CDR3 runs 14 residues. DNA for the CDR3: TGCGCCAGCAGCTTGGCTCCCGGTACCTACGAGCAGTACTTC. This translates into CASSLAPGTYEQYF.

This clone was observed once. The J gene is TRBJ2-1, the V gene TRBV5-1, with TRBD2 matching 12 bases. The CDR3 loop spans 15 amino acids. Germline V gives CDR1 SGHRS, CDR2 YFSETQ. Trimming cost V 4 bases and J 7 bases; bases outside gene matches: 6. This CDR3 reads CASSPGLAGFNEQFF. The CDR3 DNA reads as TGCGCCAGCAGCCCGGGACTAGCGGGTTTTAATGAGCAGTTCTTC.